The next 16 T cell receptor beta chains were all read from a single sample in a study of blood T cell repertoires in COVID-19. The assay was immunoSEQ multiplex PCR, and TCRdb's table has in-frame clones only and misses some. The sample comprises about 220,000 clones, roughly 88% of which are singletons, and 9.7% rests with the top ten. The specimen was peripheral blood. Receptors originate from a man aged 50 or older with active or convalescent COVID-19.

This chain links TRBV7-2 with TRBJ2-7; TRBD2 is a possible D gene (6 bases). The CDR3 sequence is 16 residues long. V was trimmed by 1 base and J by 3 bases, leaving 16 bases between them. Germline V lookup: CDR1 SGHTA, CDR2 FQGNSA. The CDR3 loop reads CASSLVPSGAGYEQYF. The CDR3 nucleotides are TGTGCCAGCAGCTTAGTTCCTTCGGGAGCGGGCTACGAGCAGTACTTC.

The chain joins TRBV5-1 to TRBJ1-1, with D tentatively TRBD1 (6 bases). From germline, CDR1 is SGHRS and CDR2 YFSETQ. The ends were cut back, 4 bases at V and 8 bases at J, with 15 bases in the middle. The CDR3 is 13 amino acids. CDR3 DNA: TGCGCCAGCAGCCTAATGGGACAAAACGAAGCTTTCTTT. Translated, it gives CASSLMGQNEAFF.

The V gene is TRBV6-2 or TRBV6-3, the J gene TRBJ2-3; D call uncertain. Germline V lookup: CDR1 MNHEY, CDR2 SVGEGT. V was pared by 2 bases and J by 1 base, with 13 bases between. This CDR3 has 16 residues. CDR3 sequence (DNA): TGTGCCAGCAGTTACCCACCCGGTTCTGGCACAGATACGCAGTATTTT. Its protein product is CASSYPPGSGTDTQYF.

The chain is built from TRBV5-1 and TRBJ2-1; TRBD1 matches at 11 bases. Germline-derived CDR1 and CDR2 are SGHRS and YFSETQ. Losses at the gene ends were 4 bases for V and 9 bases for J; bases not matched to a gene: 6. The CDR3 consists of 14 residues. The chain's CDR3 is CASSLGTGGGEQFF. CDR3 DNA: TGCGCCAGCAGCCTGGGGACAGGGGGTGGTGAGCAGTTCTTC.

This rearrangement joins TRBV6-6 to TRBJ2-7; weak D call: TRBD1 (5 bases). V was trimmed by 6 bases and J by 2 bases, leaving 11 bases between them. Germline CDR1 MNHNY, CDR2 SVGAGI (reference sequence). The CDR3 runs to 13 residues. CDR3 amino acids: CASSDSFTYEQYV. Written as DNA, the CDR3 is TGTGCCAGCAGCGACAGTTTTACCTACGAGCAGTACGTC.

V and J are TRBV5-4 and TRBJ1-2; TRBD1 agrees at 9 bases. After removal of 7 bases from V and 4 bases from J, the junction contained 11 bases not matched to a gene. CDR1 is SGHNT, CDR2 YYREEE, per germline (reference sequence). This CDR3 has 15 residues. The CDR3 sequence is CASQGSGTGPYGYTF. The CDR3 DNA sequence: TGTGCCAGCCAGGGCTCCGGGACAGGGCCCTATGGCTACACCTTC.

The chain uses TRBV25-1 and TRBJ1-4; 8 bases map to TRBD1. The germline V gene encodes CDR1 MGHDK and CDR2 SYGVNS. CDR3 length equals 18 residues. J lost 4 bases, V lost 1 base, and 11 bases had no gene match. This CDR3 is CASSEFKPGGADNEKLFF. The DNA of the CDR3 is TGTGCCAGCAGTGAATTTAAGCCAGGGGGCGCCGATAATGAAAAACTGTTTTTT.

The rearrangement uses TRBV28 and TRBJ2-1, with 9 bases lining up with TRBD2. The ends lost 8 bases at V and 10 bases at J; junction bases unmatched: 6. Per germline, CDR1 MDHEN and CDR2 SYDVKM. CDR3 length: 12 amino acids. CDR3 protein: CASASLAGEQFF. CDR3 nucleotides: TGTGCCAGCGCCTCCCTAGCGGGAGAGCAGTTCTTC.

V usage is TRBV28 and J usage is TRBJ1-3, with a tentative D call TRBD1 (5 bases). This CDR3 region has 15 residues. In germline, CDR1 is MDHEN, CDR2 SYDVKM. Trimming cost V 7 bases and J 4 bases, with 17 bases left between them. Written as DNA, the CDR3 is TGTGCCAGCAACACAGGAGGGGTATGGGGAAACACCATATATTTT. It specifies CASNTGGVWGNTIYF.

This clone was picked up a small number of times. V and J are TRBV24-1 and TRBJ2-1; TRBD2 aligns across 9 bases. Looked up from germline, CDR1 is KGHDR and CDR2 is SFDVKD. Germline trimming cut 4 bases from V and 7 bases from J; bases unmatched to any gene: 4. The CDR3 length is 14 residues. This CDR3 is CATSEGGRGNEQFF. The DNA for the CDR3 is TGTGCCACCAGTGAGGGCGGGAGGGGTAATGAGCAGTTCTTC.

V gene TRBV7-9 combines with J gene TRBJ2-1, with 11 nucleotides matching TRBD2. Germline V gene lookup returns CDR1 SEHNR and CDR2 FQNEAQ (reference sequence). The CDR3 loop spans 16 amino acids. With 0 bases clipped from V and 4 bases from J, the junction kept 2 bases outside the gene matches. The CDR3 DNA reads TGTGCCAGCAGCTTAGCGACTAGCGGGACTTACAATGAGCAGTTCTTC. Translating gives CASSLATSGTYNEQFF.

The V gene is TRBV19, the J gene TRBJ2-3, with TRBD2 matching over 12 bases. Germline CDR1 reads LNHDA; CDR2 reads SQIVND (reference sequence). The CDR3 has 15 residues. The trim removed 6 bases at V and 4 bases at J, leaving 5 bases unmatched. The chain's CDR3 is CASRLGTSGSDTQYF. The CDR3 DNA sequence: TGTGCCAGTAGGCTTGGGACTAGCGGGTCAGATACGCAGTATTTT.

The rearrangement joins TRBV12-3 or TRBV12-4 to TRBJ1-6; TRBD1 agrees at 9 bases. Germline trimming cut 3 bases from V and 12 bases from J; bases unmatched to any gene: 3. This CDR3 contains 13 residues. CDR3 amino acids: CASSFGTGIPLHF. The CDR3 coding sequence is TGTGCCAGCAGTTTTGGGACAGGGATACCCCTCCACTTT.

The chain has TRBV7-9 and TRBJ2-4; no clear D gene. The CDR3 is 15 residues long. Germline assignment: CDR1 SEHNR and CDR2 FQNEAQ (reference sequence). The germline V and J ends were trimmed by 2 bases and 4 bases, with 12 bases remaining between them. CDR3 in DNA: TGTGCCAGCAGCTTAATCCCGGGTGGAAAAAACATTCAGTACTTC. Translating gives CASSLIPGGKNIQYF.

The chain combines TRBV6-5 with TRBJ2-1, with a possible D match to TRBD1 (5 bases). Between the trimmed V and J ends, which lost 7 bases and 3 bases, there was a span of 13 bases. The CDR3 contains 14 residues. Germline CDR1 and CDR2: MNHEY and SVGAGI. In DNA, the CDR3 is TGTGCCAGCATGGGCCAGGGAAACTACAATGAGCAGTTCTTC. Translating gives CASMGQGNYNEQFF.

The chain combines TRBV15 with TRBJ1-1; weak D call: TRBD1 (5 bases). The CDR3 length is 13 residues. V was trimmed by 1 base and J by 5 bases, leaving 8 bases between them. From germline, CDR1 is LNHNV and CDR2 YYDKDF (reference sequence). The CDR3 is CATSRGTRTEAFF. DNA of the CDR3: TGTGCCACCAGCAGAGGGACAAGAACTGAAGCTTTCTTT. Using reference TRBV15 and TRBJ1-1 for the parts outside the CDR3, the full variable domain is DAMVIQNPRYQVTQFGKPVTLSCSQTLNHNVMYWYQQKSSQAPKLLFHYYDKDFNNEADTPDNFQSRRPNTSFCFLDIRSPGLGDTAMYLCATSRGTRTEAFFGQGTRLTVV.